The source of this T cell receptor (beta chain) is a study of blood T cell repertoires in COVID-19. There are 15 residues in the CDR3. With 5 bases clipped from V and 5 bases from J, the junction kept 5 bases outside the gene matches. CDR1 is ENHRY, CDR2 SYGVKD, per germline. Clones were sequenced by immunoSEQ multiplex PCR, and TCRdb holds only the in-frame ones, with some missing. The table shows almost 35,000 clones, with roughly 88% occurring only once. Sequenced input: peripheral blood. This chain uses TRBV10-3 with TRBJ2-3, with TRBD2 matching over 12 bases. The sequence derives from a man aged 55-75 years with active COVID-19. Here the CDR3 DNA reads TGTGCCATCAGTCTAGCGGGAGGGCACGGAGATACGCAGTATTTT. Translated, it gives CAISLAGGHGDTQYF.